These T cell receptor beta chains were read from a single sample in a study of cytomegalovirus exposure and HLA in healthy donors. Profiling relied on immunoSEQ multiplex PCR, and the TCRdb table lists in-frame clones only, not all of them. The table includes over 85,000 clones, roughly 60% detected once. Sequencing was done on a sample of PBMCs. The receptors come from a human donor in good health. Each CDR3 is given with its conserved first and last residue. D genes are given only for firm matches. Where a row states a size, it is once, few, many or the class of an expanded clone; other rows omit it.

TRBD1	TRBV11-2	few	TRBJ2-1	TGTGCCAGCAGCTCATACGGGACAGGCTCCTACAATGAGCAGTTCTTC	CASSSYGTGSYNEQFF
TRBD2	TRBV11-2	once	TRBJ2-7	TGTGCCAGCAGCTTTCCCACTACCTTGACTAGCGGGAGTTACGAGCAGTACTTC	CASSFPTTLTSGSYEQYF
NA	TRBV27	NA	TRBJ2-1	TGTGCCAGCGGTTGGACAGAAGACAATGAGCAGTTCTTC	CASGWTEDNEQFF
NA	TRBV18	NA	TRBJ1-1	TGTGCCAGCTCACCGCAGGGCGTGAACACTGAAGCTTTCTTT	CASSPQGVNTEAFF
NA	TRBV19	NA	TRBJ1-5	TGTGCCAGTAGACGCAGAGGGGGAGATCAGCCCCAGCATTTT	CASRRRGGDQPQHF
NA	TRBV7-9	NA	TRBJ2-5	TGTGCCAGCAGCGCCCGGTCGGAGACCCAGTACTTC	CASSARSETQYF
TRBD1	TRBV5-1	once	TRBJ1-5	TGCGCCAGCAGCTTGACAGGGGGCGATCAGCCCCAGCATTTT	CASSLTGGDQPQHF
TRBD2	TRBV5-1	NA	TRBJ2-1	TGCGCCAGCAGCTCGGAGGGGACTATTGGCAATGAGCAGTTCTTC	CASSSEGTIGNEQFF
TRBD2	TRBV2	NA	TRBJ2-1	TGTGCCAGCTTCGGACTAGCAGAGAGCTCCTACAATGAGCAGTTCTTC	CASFGLAESSYNEQFF
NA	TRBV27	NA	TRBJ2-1	TGTGCCAGCAGTTTGTTTGGGGGCCTTTACAATGAGCAGTTCTTC	CASSLFGGLYNEQFF
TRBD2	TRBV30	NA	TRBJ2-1	TGTGCCTGGGCTAGCGGGAGTGGCTACAATGAGCAGTTCTTC	CAWASGSGYNEQFF
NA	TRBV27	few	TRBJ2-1	TGTGCCAGCAGTTCCCAACCCGGGGACAATGAGCAGTTCTTC	CASSSQPGDNEQFF
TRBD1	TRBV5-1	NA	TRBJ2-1	TGCGCCAGCAGCTTGGATGTTACAGGGGGCTATAATGAGCAGTTCTTC	CASSLDVTGGYNEQFF
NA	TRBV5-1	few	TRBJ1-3	TGCGCCAGCAGACGGGACTTGGCTGGAAACACCATATATTTT	CASRRDLAGNTIYF
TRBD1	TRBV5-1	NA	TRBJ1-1	TGCGCCAGCAGCTTAACAGGGGGCTTGAACACTGAAGCTTTCTTT	CASSLTGGLNTEAFF
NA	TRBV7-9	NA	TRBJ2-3	TGTTCCAGCAGTTTGACCGGGGATACGCAGTATTTT	CSSSLTGDTQYF
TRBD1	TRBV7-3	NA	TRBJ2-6	TGTGCCAGCAGCTTAGGGGGACAGGGGCTCTCTGGGGCCAACGTCCTGACTTTC	CASSLGGQGLSGANVLTF
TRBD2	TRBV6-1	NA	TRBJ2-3	TGTGCCAGCAGTGAATTATCTAGCGGGAGGACAGATACGCAGTATTTT	CASSELSSGRTDTQYF
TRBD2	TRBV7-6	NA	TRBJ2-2	TGTGCCAGCAGCGTCCTAGCGGGAGTAAGCACCGGGGAGCTGTTTTTT	CASSVLAGVSTGELFF
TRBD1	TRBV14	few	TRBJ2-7	TGTGCCAGCAGCCAAGTCTTTGGGGACAGGGGGCTATACGAGCAGTACTTC	CASSQVFGDRGLYEQYF